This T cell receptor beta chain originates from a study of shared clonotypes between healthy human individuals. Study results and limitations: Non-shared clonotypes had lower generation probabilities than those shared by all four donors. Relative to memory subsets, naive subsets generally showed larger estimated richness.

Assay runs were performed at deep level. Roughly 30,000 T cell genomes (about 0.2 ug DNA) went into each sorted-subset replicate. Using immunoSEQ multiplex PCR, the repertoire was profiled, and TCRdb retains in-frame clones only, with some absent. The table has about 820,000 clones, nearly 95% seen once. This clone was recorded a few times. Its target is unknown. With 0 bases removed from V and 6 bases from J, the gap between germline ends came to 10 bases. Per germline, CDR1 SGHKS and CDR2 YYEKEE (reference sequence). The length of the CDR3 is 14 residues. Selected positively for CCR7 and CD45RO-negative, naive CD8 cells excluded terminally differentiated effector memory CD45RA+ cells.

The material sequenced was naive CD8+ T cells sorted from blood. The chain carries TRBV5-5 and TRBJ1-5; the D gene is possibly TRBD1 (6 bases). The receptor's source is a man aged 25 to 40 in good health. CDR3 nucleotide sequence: TGTGCCAGCAGCTTGGTTGGGGGCGGTCAGCCCCAGCATTTT. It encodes CASSLVGGGQPQHF.